The 14 T cell receptor beta chains below were found in one sample sequenced in a study of T cell changes during pregnancy in multiple sclerosis. Repertoires were generated with immunoSEQ multiplex PCR, while TCRdb's copy carries only in-frame clones and drops some. Here the sample spans over 55,000 clones, 93% being singletons. Specimen: peripheral blood, collected after pregnancy. All receptors derive from a female donor with multiple sclerosis, enrolled in a pregnancy study.

This chain uses TRBV19 with TRBJ2-7; tentatively, D is TRBD1 (5 bases). The CDR3 runs 14 residues. Trimming removed 5 bases at V and 2 bases at J, with 13 bases between. In germline, CDR1 is LNHDA, CDR2 SQIVND (reference sequence). CDR3 loop: CASSALGVTYEQYF. The CDR3, as DNA: TGTGCCAGTAGTGCCCTAGGGGTAACCTACGAGCAGTACTTC.

This clone was observed a single time. The chain recombines TRBV28 with TRBJ2-1, with D possibly matching TRBD2 (6 bases). V shed 5 bases and J shed 8 bases, with 16 bases lying between them. The CDR3 length is 14 residues. Germline CDR1 is MDHEN and CDR2 is SYDVKM. The CDR3 region has the DNA TGTGCCAGCAGTCTCCTTACCGGAGGGGATGAGCAGTTCTTC. Translation: CASSLLTGGDEQFF.

The chain couples TRBV7-9 to TRBJ2-7; 11 nucleotides line up with TRBD2. The CDR3 is 15 residues long. J was trimmed by 2 bases and V by 5 bases; bases with no gene match: 5. Germline lookup yields CDR1 SEHNR and CDR2 FQNEAQ (reference sequence). The CDR3 spells CASSRTSGGPYEQYF. For the CDR3, the DNA is TGTGCCAGCAGCCGAACTAGCGGGGGACCCTACGAGCAGTACTTC.

The rearrangement links TRBV6-5 to TRBJ2-5, with D hard to call. The ends were cut back, 10 bases at V and 1 base at J, with 13 bases in the middle. The CDR3 loop spans 13 amino acids. Germline CDR1 is MNHEY and CDR2 is SVGAGI. For the CDR3, the DNA is TGTGCCACCAGATCTAGTCTCCAAGAGACCCAGTACTTC. It specifies CATRSSLQETQYF.

The V and J genes are TRBV5-8 and TRBJ2-5; D perhaps matches TRBD1 (6 bases). Trimming pared 0 bases from V and 4 bases from J, leaving 16 bases between. Germline CDR1 SGHTS, CDR2 YDEGEE. The length of the CDR3 is 16 residues. CDR3 nucleotides: TGTGCCAGCAGCTTGGTGGGGGCGAGGGGTGTAGAGACCCAGTACTTC. This sequence encodes CASSLVGARGVETQYF.

This chain links TRBV5-6 with TRBJ1-1; possibly TRBD1 for D (6 bases). CDR3 length equals 14 residues. The V gene lost 1 base and the J gene lost 4 bases, with 11 bases spanning the gap. Germline values: CDR1 SGHDT, CDR2 YYEEEE. The chain's CDR3 is CASSLRQVRTEAFF. CDR3 in DNA: TGTGCCAGCAGCTTGAGACAGGTTCGCACTGAAGCTTTCTTT.

The chain carries TRBV15 and TRBJ1-1; 7 nucleotides line up with TRBD1. V lost 6 bases to trimming and J lost 4 bases; unmatched junction nucleotides: 8. This CDR3 is 14 amino acids long. CDR1 is LNHNV, CDR2 YYDKDF, per germline (reference sequence). The CDR3 here is CATRNRGRSTEAFF. The CDR3 DNA is TGTGCCACCAGAAACAGGGGCCGGAGCACTGAAGCTTTCTTT.

In this sample, this clone turned up once. The V and J genes are TRBV19 and TRBJ2-6; D might be TRBD1 (6 bases). The CDR3 extends over 17 amino acids. V was pared by 3 bases and J by 4 bases, with 16 bases between. Germline CDR1 reads LNHDA; CDR2 reads SQIVND (reference sequence). The CDR3 DNA sequence: TGTGCCAGTAGTATGCTACAGGGTGCCCCGGGGGCCAACGTCCTGACTTTC. Its translation: CASSMLQGAPGANVLTF.

This sequence joins TRBV4-3 and TRBJ2-3, with TRBD2 matching over 9 bases. From germline, CDR1 is LGHNA and CDR2 YSLEER. This CDR3 contains 15 residues. The J segment lost 8 bases and the V segment lost 2 bases, leaving 8 bases of the junction unmatched. CDR3 residues: CASSQSSGSGGTQYF. The CDR3 DNA follows: TGCGCCAGCAGCCAAAGTAGCGGGAGTGGTGGTACGCAGTATTTT.

V gene TRBV19 combines with J gene TRBJ2-1; 7 positions agree with TRBD1. The CDR3 is 15 residues long. Germline V gene lookup returns CDR1 LNHDA and CDR2 SQIVND (reference sequence). Trimming at V came to 1 base and at J to 8 bases, leaving 8 bases not matched to a gene. This CDR3 reads CASSIVSGGIHEQFF. DNA for the CDR3: TGTGCCAGTAGTATAGTGTCAGGGGGTATCCATGAGCAGTTCTTC.

The V gene is TRBV7-6, the J gene TRBJ1-5; 7 bases map to TRBD1. The CDR3 sequence is 15 residues long. The germline gives CDR1 SGHVS, CDR2 FNYEAQ. Trimming at V came to 1 base and at J to 7 bases, leaving 7 bases not matched to a gene. The CDR3 loop reads CASSLEGGGRQPQHF. CDR3 DNA: TGTGCCAGCAGCTTAGAAGGGGGCGGCCGACAGCCCCAGCATTTT.

The V call is TRBV7-3, the J call TRBJ2-1, with 7 bases matching TRBD2. Germline V gene lookup returns CDR1 SGHTA and CDR2 FQGTGA. The CDR3 has 17 amino acids. Trimming cost V 2 bases and J 0 bases; bases outside gene matches: 7. The CDR3 coding sequence is TGTGCCAGCAGCTTAGGCGGGAGTCCCAGCTCCTACAATGAGCAGTTCTTC. This gives the protein CASSLGGSPSSYNEQFF.

The chain links TRBV18 to TRBJ1-2; TRBD1 agrees at 10 bases. The CDR3 is made up of 14 amino acids. V shed 3 bases and J 7 bases; nucleotides not matched to a gene: 5. Germline V gene sequence: CDR1 KGHSH, CDR2 LQKENI. The CDR3 DNA is TGTGCCAGCTCACCTGACAGGGGGCCGGTTGGCTACACCTTC. This sequence encodes CASSPDRGPVGYTF.

The rearrangement uses TRBV5-5 and TRBJ1-3; D unresolved. CDR1 is SGHKS and CDR2 is YYEKEE in the germline V gene (reference sequence). The CDR3 contains 15 residues. Trimming left V 4 bases short and J 0 bases short, with 11 bases between. The CDR3 sequence: CASSRTGVSGNTIYF. CDR3 nucleotide sequence: TGTGCCAGCAGCAGAACGGGAGTCTCTGGAAACACCATATATTTT.